These 21 T cell receptor beta chains originate from one sample sequenced in a study of blood T cell repertoires in COVID-19. The method was immunoSEQ multiplex PCR; TCRdb's version includes in-frame clones alone and lacks a portion of them. The table shows about 120,000 clones, with 79% occurring only once. The sequencing sample was made of peripheral blood. These receptor sequences come from a woman aged 80 or over with acute or convalescent COVID-19.

The chain employs TRBV19 and TRBJ1-5; D call uncertain. This CDR3 has 15 amino acids. With 2 bases removed from V and 4 bases from J, the gap between germline ends came to 12 bases. The germline V gene has CDR1 LNHDA and CDR2 SQIVND (reference sequence). This CDR3 is CASSIHRDRNQPQHF. CDR3 DNA: TGTGCCAGTAGTATACACCGGGATCGAAATCAGCCCCAGCATTTT.

V gene TRBV10-3 combines with J gene TRBJ2-1; 9 bases line up with TRBD2. The ends lost 3 bases at V and 7 bases at J; junction bases unmatched: 4. CDR3 size: 14 residues. CDR1 and CDR2 from the germline V gene are ENHRY and SYGVKD. The DNA for the CDR3 is TGTGCCATCAGTGACACGGCGGGGGGGAATGAGCAGTTCTTC. Amino acids: CAISDTAGGNEQFF.

CDR3 sequence (DNA): TGTGCCAGTAGTATTAAGGGGGCCGGGGAAGGCTACACCTTC. This codes for CASSIKGAGEGYTF. V usage is TRBV19 and J usage is TRBJ1-2; 7 bases fit TRBD1. Per the germline V gene, CDR1 is LNHDA and CDR2 is SQIVND (reference sequence). V dropped 3 bases and J dropped 8; count of bases not matched to a gene: 9. The CDR3 contains 14 residues.

In DNA, the CDR3 is TGTGCCACCAGTGCACAGGGACCTCAGCCCCAGCATTTT. Protein sequence: CATSAQGPQPQHF. V is TRBV24-1 and J is TRBJ1-5; possibly TRBD1 for D (6 bases). The germline V gene encodes CDR1 KGHDR and CDR2 SFDVKD. V lost 5 bases and J lost 6, with 10 bases in between. The CDR3 runs 13 residues.

The chain has TRBV7-3 and TRBJ2-3, with D perhaps TRBD1 (6 bases). V gave up 2 bases and J gave up 6 bases, with 12 bases separating them. Germline V CDR1 and CDR2: SGHTA, FQGTGA. CDR3 length equals 14 residues. DNA of the CDR3: TGTGCCAGCAGCTTATTCTCAGGGGCTGATACGCAGTATTTT. Its protein is CASSLFSGADTQYF.

The rearrangement links TRBV24-1 to TRBJ2-3, with D tentatively TRBD2 (6 bases). The germline V gene has CDR1 KGHDR and CDR2 SFDVKD. V was cut by 1 base and J by 0 bases, with 13 bases left in between. This CDR3 spans 17 amino acids. DNA of the CDR3: TGTGCCACCAGTGATTTTGGAGGGAGTGAGAGCACAGATACGCAGTATTTT. Amino acids: CATSDFGGSESTDTQYF.

The chain is built from TRBV13 and TRBJ2-1; tentative D call: TRBD2 (6 bases). Germline V gene data show CDR1 as PRHDT and CDR2 as FYEKMQ (reference sequence). This CDR3 spans 15 amino acids. With 5 bases removed from V and 8 bases from J, the gap between germline ends came to 19 bases. The CDR3 spells CASSRIGGRSHEQFF. The CDR3 DNA is TGTGCCAGCAGCCGCATCGGGGGAAGGTCCCATGAGCAGTTCTTC.

V usage is TRBV24-1 and J usage is TRBJ2-7; the D is unclear. This CDR3 contains 13 residues. With 2 bases removed from V and 4 bases from J, the gap between germline ends came to 8 bases. Germline-derived CDR1 and CDR2 are KGHDR and SFDVKD. For the CDR3, the DNA is TGTGCCACCAGTGATTCCCAGTATTACGAGCAGTACTTC. Protein sequence: CATSDSQYYEQYF.

This clone was seen a few times. This chain connects TRBV4-1 to TRBJ1-5; D unresolved. The CDR3 is 13 residues long. Germline V gene lookup returns CDR1 MGHRA and CDR2 YSYEKL. V dropped 4 bases and J dropped 3 bases, with 7 bases sitting between them. The CDR3 bases are TGCGCCAGCAGCCCCAGTACCAATCAGCCCCAGCATTTT. Its protein product is CASSPSTNQPQHF.

V gene TRBV19 combines with J gene TRBJ2-7; weak D call: TRBD2 (5 bases). Trimming shortened V by 3 bases and J by 6 bases, and 12 bases separated the two germline ends. The V gene's germline CDR1 is LNHDA and CDR2 SQIVND (reference sequence). The CDR3 totals 13 residues. For the CDR3, the DNA is TGTGCCAGTAGTATCGGGGTCGAAGGCGAGCAGTACTTC. Protein sequence: CASSIGVEGEQYF.

The rearrangement links TRBV7-2 to TRBJ2-7; TRBD2 matches 11 bases. With 5 bases clipped from V and 9 bases from J, the junction kept 12 bases outside the gene matches. In germline, CDR1 is SGHTA, CDR2 FQGNSA. CDR3 size: 15 residues. CDR3 in DNA: TGTGCCAGCAGCCCCCCCGGGACTAGCGGTCCGAGGCAGTACTTC. Translation gives CASSPPGTSGPRQYF.

The rearrangement joins TRBV24-1 to TRBJ1-6; 8 bases agree with TRBD1. Germline V gives CDR1 KGHDR, CDR2 SFDVKD. CDR3 length: 15 residues. Trimming at V came to 3 bases and at J to 14 bases, leaving 11 bases not matched to a gene. CDR3 nucleotide sequence: TGTGCCACCAGTGATGCCGGGACAGGAGGAGGCACCCTCCACTTT. Translating gives CATSDAGTGGGTLHF.

This chain joins TRBV11-3 and TRBJ2-3; D is perhaps TRBD2 (5 bases). V gave up 5 bases and J gave up 2 bases, with 8 bases separating them. The CDR3 totals 13 residues. Germline assignment: CDR1 SGHNT and CDR2 YENEEA. Written as DNA, the CDR3 is TGTGCCAGCAGCAAGGAGGTCACAGATACGCAGTATTTT. It translates to CASSKEVTDTQYF.

The rearrangement joins TRBV5-4 to TRBJ2-3, with D perhaps matching TRBD2 (6 bases). The CDR3 contains 16 residues. Between the trimmed V and J ends, which lost 6 bases and 1 base, there was a span of 18 bases. Germline assignment: CDR1 SGHNT and CDR2 YYREEE (reference sequence). The CDR3 region has the DNA TGTGCCAGCACCCCGCGGGGCGGGGCAGGCACAGATACGCAGTATTTT. It specifies CASTPRGGAGTDTQYF. Drawing the rest from reference TRBV5-4 and TRBJ2-3, the complete variable domain is ETGVTQSPTHLIKTRGQQVTLRCSSQSGHNTVSWYQQALGQGPQFIFQYYREEENGRGNFPPRFSGLQFPNYSSELNVNALELDDSALYLCASTPRGGAGTDTQYFGPGTRLTVL.

This clone was observed a handful of times. This rearrangement joins TRBV7-9 to TRBJ2-7, with 7 bases fitting TRBD1. Looked up from germline, CDR1 is SEHNR and CDR2 is FQNEAQ (reference sequence). This CDR3 region has 17 residues. V lost 5 bases and J lost 3; bases outside the gene matches: 16. The DNA of the CDR3 is TGTGCCAGCAGCCCGAGAAGATCGACAGGGTGGGACTACGAGCAGTACTTC. Translation: CASSPRRSTGWDYEQYF.

This chain uses TRBV7-2 with TRBJ2-7; D perhaps matches TRBD1 (5 bases). Per the germline V gene, CDR1 is SGHTA and CDR2 is FQGNSA. This CDR3 has 14 residues. The V and J ends lost 1 base and 4 bases respectively, with 11 bases between them. CDR3: CASSLGQGIYEQYF. The CDR3 region has the DNA TGTGCCAGCAGCTTAGGTCAGGGAATATACGAGCAGTACTTC.

This clone occurred once. The chain employs TRBV2 and TRBJ1-2, with TRBD1 matching over 7 bases. Germline V gene sequence: CDR1 SNHLY, CDR2 FYNNEI. The V gene end was trimmed by 7 bases and the J gene end by 4 bases; junction bases not matched to a gene: 3. The CDR3 runs 12 residues. This CDR3 is CASKRDSYGYTF. For the CDR3, the DNA is TGTGCCAGCAAAAGGGACAGCTATGGCTACACCTTC.

In its sample, this clone was seen once. The chain recombines TRBV7-2 with TRBJ1-6; D not certain. CDR1 is SGHTA and CDR2 is FQGNSA in the germline V gene. The CDR3 covers 15 residues. V was pared by 9 bases and J by 1 base, with 13 bases between. CDR3 loop: CASRWTLSYNSPLHF. In nucleotides, the CDR3 is TGTGCCAGTAGATGGACTTTATCCTATAATTCACCCCTCCACTTT.

This clone was seen only a few times. The chain employs TRBV3-1 (or the pseudogene TRBV3-2) and TRBJ1-1; 8 bases agree with TRBD1. The CDR3 runs 20 residues. V lost 0 bases and J lost 0; bases outside the gene matches: 15. Germline V gives CDR1 LGHDT, CDR2 YNNKEL (reference sequence). Here the CDR3 reads CASSQDGAQPGGGMNTEAFF. CDR3 sequence (DNA): TGTGCCAGCAGCCAAGATGGGGCCCAGCCAGGGGGCGGAATGAACACTGAAGCTTTCTTT.

In its sample, this clone was seen once. This may stem from a read error, because a much larger clone lies one nucleotide away. V gene TRBV6-6 combines with J gene TRBJ1-1; possibly TRBD1 for D (6 bases). Germline V CDR1 and CDR2: MNHNY, SVGAGI (reference sequence). The ends were cut back, 7 bases at V and 1 base at J, with 10 bases in the middle. The CDR3 has 13 residues. Written as DNA, the CDR3 is TGTGCCAGCACCAGGGGCAGGAACACTGAAGCTTTCTTT. Encoded protein: CASTRGRNTEAFF.

This rearrangement joins TRBV30 to TRBJ1-6; D unclear. V lost 5 bases and J lost 7, with 15 bases in between. In germline, CDR1 is GTSNPN, CDR2 SVGIG (reference sequence). This CDR3 region has 14 residues. The CDR3 DNA reads TGTGCCTGGGCCCTCCGGTTGGGCAATTCACCCCTCCACTTT. This gives the protein CAWALRLGNSPLHF.